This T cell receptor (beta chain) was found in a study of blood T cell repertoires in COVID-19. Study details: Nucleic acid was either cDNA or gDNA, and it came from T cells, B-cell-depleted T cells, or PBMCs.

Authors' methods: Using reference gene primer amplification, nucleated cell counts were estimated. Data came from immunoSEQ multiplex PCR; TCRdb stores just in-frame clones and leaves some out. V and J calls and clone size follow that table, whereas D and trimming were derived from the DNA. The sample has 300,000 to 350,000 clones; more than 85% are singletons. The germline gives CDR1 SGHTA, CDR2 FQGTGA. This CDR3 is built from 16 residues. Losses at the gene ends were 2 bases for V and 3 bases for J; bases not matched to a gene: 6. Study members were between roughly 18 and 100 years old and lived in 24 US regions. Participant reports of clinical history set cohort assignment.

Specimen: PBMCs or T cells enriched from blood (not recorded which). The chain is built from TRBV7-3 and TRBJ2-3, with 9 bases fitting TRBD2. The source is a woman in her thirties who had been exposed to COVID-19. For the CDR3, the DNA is TGTGCCAGCAGCTTATGGGCTAGCGGGGAAACAGATACGCAGTATTTT. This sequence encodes CASSLWASGETDTQYF.